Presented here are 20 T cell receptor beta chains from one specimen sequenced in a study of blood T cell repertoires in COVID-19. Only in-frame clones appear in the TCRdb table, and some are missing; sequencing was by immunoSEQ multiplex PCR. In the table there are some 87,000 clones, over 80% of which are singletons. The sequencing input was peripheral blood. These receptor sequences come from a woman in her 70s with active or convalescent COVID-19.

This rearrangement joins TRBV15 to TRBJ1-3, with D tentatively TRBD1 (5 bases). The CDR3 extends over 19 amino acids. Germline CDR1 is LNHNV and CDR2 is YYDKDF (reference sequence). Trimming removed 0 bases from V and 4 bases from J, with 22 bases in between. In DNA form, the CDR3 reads TGTGCCACCAGCAGAGATCAAAGGGGTCAGGATACCACCGGAAACACCATATATTTT. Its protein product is CATSRDQRGQDTTGNTIYF.

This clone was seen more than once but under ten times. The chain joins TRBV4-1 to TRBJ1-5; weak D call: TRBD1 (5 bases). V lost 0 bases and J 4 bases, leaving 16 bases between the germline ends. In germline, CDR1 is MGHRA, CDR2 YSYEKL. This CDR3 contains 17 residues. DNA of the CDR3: TGCGCCAGCAGCCAAGAGGGCAGTGGGGGGAAAAATCAGCCCCAGCATTTT. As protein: CASSQEGSGGKNQPQHF.

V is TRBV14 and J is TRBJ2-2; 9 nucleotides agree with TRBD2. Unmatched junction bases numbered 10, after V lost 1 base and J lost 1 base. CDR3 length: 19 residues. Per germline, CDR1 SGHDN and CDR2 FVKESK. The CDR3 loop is CASSQGWRGGNRNTGELFF. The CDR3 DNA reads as TGTGCCAGCAGCCAAGGTTGGCGGGGGGGTAACCGGAACACCGGGGAGCTGTTTTTT.

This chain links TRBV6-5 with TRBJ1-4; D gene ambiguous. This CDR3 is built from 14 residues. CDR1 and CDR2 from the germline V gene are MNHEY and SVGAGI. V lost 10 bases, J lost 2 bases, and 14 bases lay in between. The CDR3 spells CATQLPGTNEKLFF. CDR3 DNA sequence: TGTGCCACCCAATTACCGGGTACTAATGAAAAACTGTTTTTT.

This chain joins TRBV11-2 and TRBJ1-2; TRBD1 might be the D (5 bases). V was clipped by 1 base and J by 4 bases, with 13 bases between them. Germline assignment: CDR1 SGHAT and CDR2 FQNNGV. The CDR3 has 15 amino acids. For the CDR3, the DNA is TGTGCCAGCAGCTTAGCAGAACAGGTCGGCTATGGCTACACCTTC. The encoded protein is CASSLAEQVGYGYTF.

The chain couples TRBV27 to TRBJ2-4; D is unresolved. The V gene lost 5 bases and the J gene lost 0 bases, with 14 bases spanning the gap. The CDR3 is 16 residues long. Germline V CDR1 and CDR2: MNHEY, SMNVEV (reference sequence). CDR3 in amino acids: CASSLTWAQAKNIQYF. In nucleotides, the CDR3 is TGTGCCAGCAGTCTCACATGGGCCCAAGCCAAAAACATTCAGTACTTC.

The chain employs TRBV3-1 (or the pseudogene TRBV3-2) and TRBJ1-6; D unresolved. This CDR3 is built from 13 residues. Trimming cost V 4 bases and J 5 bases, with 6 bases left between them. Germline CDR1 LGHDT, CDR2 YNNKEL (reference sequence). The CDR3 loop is CASSPLNNSPLHF. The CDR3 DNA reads TGTGCCAGCAGCCCCCTAAATAATTCACCCCTCCACTTT.

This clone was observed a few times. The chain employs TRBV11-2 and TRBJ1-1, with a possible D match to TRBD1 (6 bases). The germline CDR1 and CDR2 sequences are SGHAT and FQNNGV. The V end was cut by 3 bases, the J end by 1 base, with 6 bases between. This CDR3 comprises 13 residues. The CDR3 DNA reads TGTGCCAGCAGCTTGGGACAGAACACTGAAGCTTTCTTT. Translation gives CASSLGQNTEAFF.

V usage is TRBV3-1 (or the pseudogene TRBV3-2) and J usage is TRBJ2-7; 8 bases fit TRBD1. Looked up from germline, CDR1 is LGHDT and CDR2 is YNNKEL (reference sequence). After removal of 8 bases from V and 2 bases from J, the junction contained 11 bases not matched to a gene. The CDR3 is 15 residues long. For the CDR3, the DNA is TGTGCCAGCGCAGCCTCGACAGGGGCAGCCTACGAGCAGTACTTC. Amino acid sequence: CASAASTGAAYEQYF.

CDR3 sequence reads: CASSAVIQGANTEAFF. CDR3 DNA sequence: TGTGCCAGCAGTGCAGTCATACAGGGGGCAAACACTGAAGCTTTCTTT. V usage is TRBV6-1 and J usage is TRBJ1-1; 9 nucleotides agree with TRBD1. The CDR3 has 16 amino acids. The ends lost 4 bases at V and 2 bases at J; junction bases unmatched: 8. The V gene's germline CDR1 is MNHNS and CDR2 SASEGT.

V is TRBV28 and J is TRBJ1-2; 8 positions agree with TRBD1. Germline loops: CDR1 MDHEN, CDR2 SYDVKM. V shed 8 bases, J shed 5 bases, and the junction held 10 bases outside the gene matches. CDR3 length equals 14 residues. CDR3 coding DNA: TGTGCCAGCTCGTCCGGGACAGGTATTTATGGCTACACCTTC. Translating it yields CASSSGTGIYGYTF.

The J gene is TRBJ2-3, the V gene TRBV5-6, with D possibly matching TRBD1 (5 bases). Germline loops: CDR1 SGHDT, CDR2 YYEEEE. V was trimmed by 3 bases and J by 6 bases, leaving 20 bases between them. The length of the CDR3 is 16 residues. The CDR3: CASSSPAVRGLDTQYF. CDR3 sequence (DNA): TGTGCCAGCAGCTCACCGGCGGTAAGGGGTCTGGATACGCAGTATTTT.

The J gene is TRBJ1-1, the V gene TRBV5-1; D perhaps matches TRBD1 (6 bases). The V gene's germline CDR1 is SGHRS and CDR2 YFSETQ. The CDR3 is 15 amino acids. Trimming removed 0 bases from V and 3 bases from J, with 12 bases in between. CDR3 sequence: CASSLDTGRDTEAFF. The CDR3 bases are TGCGCCAGCAGCTTGGATACAGGGAGGGACACTGAAGCTTTCTTT.

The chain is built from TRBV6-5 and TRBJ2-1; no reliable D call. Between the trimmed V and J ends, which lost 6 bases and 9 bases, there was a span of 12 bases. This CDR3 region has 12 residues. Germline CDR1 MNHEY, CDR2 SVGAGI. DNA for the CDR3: TGTGCCAGCAGCACCCTACCCGGTGAGCAGTTCTTC. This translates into CASSTLPGEQFF.

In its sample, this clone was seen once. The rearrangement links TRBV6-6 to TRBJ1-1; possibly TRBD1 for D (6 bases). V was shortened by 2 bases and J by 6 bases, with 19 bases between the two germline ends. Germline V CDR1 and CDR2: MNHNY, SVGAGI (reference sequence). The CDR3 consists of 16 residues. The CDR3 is CASSYPKQGLRAEAFF. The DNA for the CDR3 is TGTGCCAGCAGTTACCCTAAACAGGGCCTAAGGGCTGAAGCTTTCTTT.

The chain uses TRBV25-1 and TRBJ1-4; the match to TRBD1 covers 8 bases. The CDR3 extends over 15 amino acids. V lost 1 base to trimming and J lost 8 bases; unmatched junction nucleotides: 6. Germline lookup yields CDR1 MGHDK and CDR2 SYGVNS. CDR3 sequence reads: CASSESGRGREKLFF. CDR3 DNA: TGTGCCAGCAGTGAATCCGGCAGGGGGCGGGAAAAACTGTTTTTT.

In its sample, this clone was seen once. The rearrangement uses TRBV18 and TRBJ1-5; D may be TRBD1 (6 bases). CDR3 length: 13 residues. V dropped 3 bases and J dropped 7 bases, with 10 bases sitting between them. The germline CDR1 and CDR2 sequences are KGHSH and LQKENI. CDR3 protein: CASSPAGGQPQHF. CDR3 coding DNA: TGTGCCAGCTCACCGGCGGGGGGCCAGCCCCAGCATTTT.

The CDR3 sequence is CASSLLGHRNTKDQPQHF. CDR3 DNA sequence: TGTGCCAGCAGCTTACTGGGGCATAGAAATACGAAGGATCAGCCCCAGCATTTT. This chain uses TRBV7-2 with TRBJ1-5, with TRBD1 as a possible D gene (5 bases). V lost 2 bases to trimming and J lost 5 bases, with 22 bases between them. Germline CDR1 and CDR2: SGHTA and FQGNSA. The CDR3 is made up of 18 amino acids.

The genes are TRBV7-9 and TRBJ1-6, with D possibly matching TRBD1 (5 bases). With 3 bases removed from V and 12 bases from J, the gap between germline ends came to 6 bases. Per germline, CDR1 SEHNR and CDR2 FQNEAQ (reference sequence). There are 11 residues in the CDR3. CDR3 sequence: CASSFGGPLHF. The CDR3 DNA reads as TGTGCCAGCAGCTTCGGGGGACCCCTCCACTTT.

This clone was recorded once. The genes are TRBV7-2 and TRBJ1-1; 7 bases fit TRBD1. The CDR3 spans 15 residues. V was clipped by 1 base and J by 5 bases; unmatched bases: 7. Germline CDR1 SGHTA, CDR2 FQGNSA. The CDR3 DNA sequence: TGTGCCAGCAGCTTAGAATCAGGGGGAAGGACTGAAGCTTTCTTT. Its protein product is CASSLESGGRTEAFF.